These 18 T cell receptor beta chains share one sample of origin, sequenced in a study of yellow fever vaccine responses in identical twins. Each CDR3 protein is one row after TCRdb ran MiXCR on the RT-PCR reads. The sample lists a few thousand distinct CDR3 sequences, 85% occurring once. Material: T cells from blood (PBMCs), unsorted or a sorted subset (not recorded which), obtained before or after yellow fever vaccination (not recorded which). These receptors were taken from a woman between 18 and 30 years old who received the yellow fever vaccine.

The chain is built from TRBV11-3 and TRBJ2-1; 11 bases agree with TRBD2. V was clipped by 6 bases and J by 6 bases; unmatched bases: 4. This CDR3 comprises 14 residues. Germline V gene sequence: CDR1 SGHNT, CDR2 YENEEA. The CDR3 coding sequence is TGTGCCAGCAGACTAGCGGGAGTAACCAATGAGCAGTTCTTC. This codes for CASRLAGVTNEQFF.

This sequence joins TRBV4-3 and TRBJ1-5, with D unclear. Trimming took off 0 bases at V and 1 base at J, with 7 bases between the two ends. CDR1 is LGHNA, CDR2 YSLEER, per germline. The CDR3 sequence is 15 residues long. The CDR3: CASSQDGDSNQPQHF. The CDR3 DNA reads as TGCGCCAGCAGCCAAGATGGTGACAGCAATCAGCCCCAGCATTTT.

The chain links TRBV5-4 to TRBJ2-1, with D maybe TRBD2 (6 bases). Trimming stripped 2 bases from V and 0 bases from J, with 6 bases between. The germline CDR1 and CDR2 sequences are SGHNT and YYREEE (reference sequence). The CDR3 sequence is 14 residues long. DNA for the CDR3: TGTGCCAGCAGCTTCGGGAGCTCCTACAATGAGCAGTTCTTC. It specifies CASSFGSSYNEQFF.

This rearrangement joins TRBV4-1 to TRBJ1-1; the match to TRBD1 covers 9 bases. Losses at the gene ends were 5 bases for V and 5 bases for J; bases not matched to a gene: 12. CDR3 length: 16 amino acids. Per germline, CDR1 MGHRA and CDR2 YSYEKL. This CDR3 reads CASSKGQGHWGTEAFF. Written as DNA, the CDR3 is TGCGCCAGCAGCAAGGGACAGGGCCATTGGGGGACTGAAGCTTTCTTT.

This rearrangement joins TRBV4-2 to TRBJ2-5; no clear D. V lost 0 bases and J lost 5, with 13 bases in between. CDR1 and CDR2 from the germline V gene are LGHNA and YNFKEQ. There are 15 residues in the CDR3. CDR3 region: CASSQDLGRLETQYF. The CDR3 DNA reads TGTGCCAGCAGCCAAGATCTGGGCAGGTTGGAGACCCAGTACTTC.

V is TRBV4-1 and J is TRBJ2-7; D not resolved. The CDR3 has 13 residues. Trimming took off 4 bases at V and 6 bases at J, with 13 bases between the two ends. Germline V lookup: CDR1 MGHRA, CDR2 YSYEKL. CDR3 region: CASSLEPYSEQYF. The CDR3 DNA is TGCGCCAGCAGCCTGGAACCCTACAGCGAGCAGTACTTC.

V gene TRBV24-1 combines with J gene TRBJ2-1; D call uncertain. This CDR3 has 12 amino acids. Trimming pared 7 bases from V and 7 bases from J, leaving 10 bases between. Germline V CDR1 and CDR2: KGHDR, SFDVKD. The DNA of the CDR3 is TGTGCCACCAGAGGTCAAACAAATGAGCAGTTCTTC. Its protein product is CATRGQTNEQFF.

The rearrangement joins TRBV4-1 to TRBJ2-1, with 7 bases matching TRBD1. This CDR3 has 17 amino acids. Germline trimming cut 0 bases from V and 0 bases from J; bases unmatched to any gene: 5. Germline-derived CDR1 and CDR2 are MGHRA and YSYEKL. The CDR3 here is CASSQDPGGSSYNEQFF. CDR3 bases: TGCGCCAGCAGCCAAGATCCAGGGGGTAGCTCCTACAATGAGCAGTTCTTC.

The rearrangement joins TRBV10-1 to TRBJ1-2; D gene unclear. The CDR3 extends over 10 amino acids. Germline V gene lookup returns CDR1 WNHNN and CDR2 SYGVQD (reference sequence). With 6 bases removed from V and 5 bases from J, the gap between germline ends came to 4 bases. CDR3 in amino acids: CASRGYGYTF. For the CDR3, the DNA is TGCGCCAGCAGGGGGTATGGCTACACCTTC.

The chain employs TRBV15 and TRBJ2-7; 10 nucleotides match TRBD1. From germline, CDR1 is LNHNV and CDR2 YYDKDF (reference sequence). V shed 4 bases and J 2 bases; nucleotides not matched to a gene: 14. The CDR3 covers 18 residues. CDR3 DNA: TGTGCCACCAGCACTTCGGGACAGGGGATTTTGTCGGCCTACGAGCAGTACTTC. It is translated as CATSTSGQGILSAYEQYF.

The V gene is TRBV29-1, the J gene TRBJ2-3, with TRBD1 identical over 9 bases. This CDR3 has 14 residues. The germline V gene encodes CDR1 SQVTM and CDR2 ANQGSEA. V lost 4 bases, J lost 2 bases, and 4 bases stayed unmatched. The CDR3 bases are TGCAGCGTTGGAGGGACAGGGTTCACAGATACGCAGTATTTT. Protein product: CSVGGTGFTDTQYF.

This clonotype showed up just a few times. CDR3: CASSSQEFYGYTF. The CDR3 nucleotides are TGTGCCAGCAGCTCCCAGGAGTTCTATGGCTACACCTTC. The chain combines TRBV7-9 with TRBJ1-2; D gene uncertain. Per germline, CDR1 SEHNR and CDR2 FQNEAQ (reference sequence). V lost 4 bases, J lost 4 bases, and 10 bases lay in between. The CDR3 has 13 residues.

The CDR3 loop reads CASSPTQNTEAFF. The CDR3 DNA is TGTGCCAGCTCACCTACACAGAACACTGAAGCTTTCTTT. This chain uses TRBV18 with TRBJ1-1; D not resolved. Germline V CDR1 and CDR2: KGHSH, LQKENI. The CDR3 consists of 13 residues. Trimming left V 3 bases short and J 1 base short, with 6 bases between.

The chain carries TRBV18 and TRBJ2-1; TRBD2 is a possible D gene (5 bases). Trimming left V 1 base short and J 3 bases short, with 16 bases between. The CDR3 has 17 amino acids. The germline gives CDR1 KGHSH, CDR2 LQKENI. The CDR3 DNA reads as TGTGCCAGCTCACCACGGGTAGCGCAAATCTTCTACAATGAGCAGTTCTTC. Its protein is CASSPRVAQIFYNEQFF.

This chain joins TRBV7-8 and TRBJ1-4; D might be TRBD1 (6 bases). Looked up from germline, CDR1 is SGHVS and CDR2 is FQNEAQ. Trimming removed 5 bases from V and 8 bases from J, with 18 bases in between. This CDR3 is built from 15 residues. This chain's CDR3 is CASSLTTGNREKLFF. The CDR3 DNA follows: TGTGCCAGCAGCCTTACCACAGGGAATCGGGAAAAACTGTTTTTT.

The chain couples TRBV7-9 to TRBJ2-5; 8 bases fit TRBD2. Trimming took 3 bases from V and 1 from J; bases not matched to a gene: 1. This CDR3 has 14 amino acids. The germline V gene has CDR1 SEHNR and CDR2 FQNEAQ (reference sequence). The CDR3 DNA follows: TGTGCCAGCAGCTTCGGGACTAGCCAAGAGACCCAGTACTTC. It specifies CASSFGTSQETQYF.

The chain employs TRBV29-1 and TRBJ2-7; D gene uncertain. Germline CDR1 SQVTM, CDR2 ANQGSEA. The CDR3 is 12 amino acids. Deletions cut 4 bases from V and 4 bases from J, with 11 bases between. In DNA, the CDR3 is TGCAGCGTTGTTCGAGGAACATACGAGCAGTACTTC. It codes for CSVVRGTYEQYF.

V gene TRBV7-6 combines with J gene TRBJ1-3; D might be TRBD1 (5 bases). This CDR3 comprises 15 residues. V gave up 3 bases and J gave up 1 base, with 10 bases separating them. Germline V gives CDR1 SGHVS, CDR2 FNYEAQ. CDR3: CASSLLDSSGNTIYF. DNA for the CDR3: TGTGCCAGCAGCTTGCTCGACAGTTCTGGAAACACCATATATTTT. The variable domain in full, with the rest retrieved from reference TRBV7-6 and TRBJ1-3, is GAGVSQSPRYKVTKRGQDVALRCDPISGHVSLYWYRQALGQGPEFLTYFNYEAQQDKSGLPNDRFSAERPEGSISTLTIQRTEQRDSAMYRCASSLLDSSGNTIYFGEGSWLTVV.